This entry is about one T cell receptor (beta chain). Its antigen remains unidentified. Each donor supplied about 2.4 ml of blood. UMIs that had a 6-nucleotide sample barcode were put in using template switching. One entry per CDR3 protein, without DNA, is what TCRdb gives after re-calling the 5' RACE reads. The ten most abundant clones cover 5.6% of a sample with fewer than 400,000 distinct CDR3 sequences. This sample is drawn from a study of monozygotic twins with inflammatory bowel disease. The length of the CDR3 is 14 residues. The V gene's germline CDR1 is SGHNT and CDR2 YYREEE (reference sequence). Study results and caveats: T cell subtypes were not distinguishable in this analysis. Ultimately, a single strong signal or clonotype associated with IBD was not supported.

Specimen: blood. The chain is built from TRBV5-4 and TRBJ2-7; TCRdb selects TRBD1, and the lack of DNA leaves this call unchecked. This TCR came from a human donor with ulcerative colitis or Crohn's disease, or a healthy co-twin of an affected twin (not recorded which). The CDR3 protein is CASSRDRGIYEQYF.